Listed below are T cell receptor beta chains from one sample, sequenced in a study of blood T cell repertoires in COVID-19. Some clones are missing from TCRdb's copy, which holds only in-frame ones; the method was immunoSEQ multiplex PCR. The sample records 45,000 to 65,000 clones, 87% being singletons. Sequenced material: peripheral blood. The receptors derive from a man over 45 with active COVID-19. The CDR3 runs from the conserved cysteine through the conserved F or W. Each record gives: CDR3 length, D gene, V gene, J gene, clone size, CDR3 DNA, CDR3 protein. A D gene is named only where the DNA matches it firmly. Only part of the rows carry a size: once, few, many, or a class if the clone is expanded.

>14|.|TRBV7-2|TRBJ2-5|.
TGTGCCAGCAGCTTTCAGGGGATGGGAGAGACCCAGTACTTC
CASSFQGMGETQYF
>13|.|TRBV30|TRBJ2-1|.
TGTGCCTGGGGGGCCCCGCCCCGGGATGAGCAGTTCTTC
CAWGAPPRDEQFF
>19|TRBD2|TRBV19|TRBJ2-1|.
TGTGCCAGTAGTATAGATTTACCAGCGGGAGGCTTGTCCTACAATGAGCAGTTCTTC
CASSIDLPAGGLSYNEQFF
>13|.|TRBV18|TRBJ1-4|.
TGTGCCAGCTCACCGCAGGGTCGGGAAAAACTGTTTTTT
CASSPQGREKLFF
>14|TRBD1|TRBV3-1/TRBV3-2|TRBJ2-7|.
TGTGCCAGCAGGGGGACAGGGGGCCGCTACGAGCAGTACTTC
CASRGTGGRYEQYF
>14|.|TRBV10-3|TRBJ1-5|.
TGTGCCATCAGTGAAGGGGGAATCAATCAGCCCCAGCATTTT
CAISEGGINQPQHF
>12|TRBD1|TRBV6-5|TRBJ1-5|.
TGTGCCACTGGACAGGGCAACCAGCCCCAGCATTTT
CATGQGNQPQHF
>15|TRBD1|TRBV27|TRBJ1-6|.
TGTGCCAGCCACCCCTACAGGGGCTATAATTCACCCCTCCACTTT
CASHPYRGYNSPLHF
>15|TRBD2|TRBV7-3|TRBJ2-1|once
TGTGCCAGCAGCCGAGCGGGAGCGAACTACAATGAGCAGTTCTTC
CASSRAGANYNEQFF
>14|.|TRBV14|TRBJ1-3|.
TGTGCCAGCAGCTCTCTTAGCTCTGGAAACACCATATATTTT
CASSSLSSGNTIYF
>15|TRBD1|TRBV30|TRBJ1-4|.
TGTGCCTGGAGTGTACAGGGGAAGGGTAATGAAAAACTGTTTTTT
CAWSVQGKGNEKLFF
>13|.|TRBV20-1|TRBJ1-2|once
TGCAGTGCTAGTGCGGGGGGCGGGTTTGGCTACACCTTC
CSASAGGGFGYTF
>15|TRBD2|TRBV7-9|TRBJ2-2|.
TGTGCCAGCAGTCTAGCGGGGGCCGCCACCGGGGAGCTGTTTTTT
CASSLAGAATGELFF
>13|.|TRBV19|TRBJ1-2|.
TGTGCCAGTACCTCCACAGGGAACTATGGCTACACCTTC
CASTSTGNYGYTF
>14|.|TRBV14|TRBJ1-1|.
TGTGCCAGCAGTTATCAGGGGCTCGGGGGGAAATCTTTCTTT
CASSYQGLGGKSFF
>16|TRBD2|TRBV5-1|TRBJ2-1|.
TGCGCCAGCAGCTTGGGATCGGGACTAGCGGCGAGTGAGCAGTTCTTC
CASSLGSGLAASEQFF
>11|.|TRBV3-1/TRBV3-2|TRBJ2-7|.
TGTGCCAGCAGCCAGCGGGGCGAGCAGTACTTC
CASSQRGEQYF
>16|TRBD1|TRBV18|TRBJ2-3|.
TGTGCCAGCTCACCGATAGGGACAGGGGGGACAGATACGCAGTATTTT
CASSPIGTGGTDTQYF
>15|TRBD2|TRBV30|TRBJ2-2|.
TGTGCCTGGAGTATAGGACTAGCGGGAGGAGGGGAGCTGTTTTTT
CAWSIGLAGGGELFF
>13|.|TRBV5-4|TRBJ2-5|.
TGTGCCAGCAGCTTAAGACAGCAAGAGACCCAGTACTTC
CASSLRQQETQYF
>16|TRBD1|TRBV5-1|TRBJ2-1|once
TGCGCCAGCAGCTTGGTAGGGCAGGGGGCGGGCAATGAGCAGTTCTTC
CASSLVGQGAGNEQFF
>18|.|TRBV3-1/TRBV3-2|TRBJ2-7|once
TGTGCCAGCAGCCAAGAAGGGGCCTGGATCAGGGCCTCCTACGAGCAGTACTTC
CASSQEGAWIRASYEQYF
>15|TRBD1|TRBV30|TRBJ2-1|.
TGTGCCTGGAGTCGGACAGGGAGCTCCTACAATGAGCAGTTCTTC
CAWSRTGSSYNEQFF
>14|TRBD2|TRBV24-1|TRBJ2-1|.
TGTGCCACCAGTGATTTGCGCGGGGGCAATGAGCAGTTCTTC
CATSDLRGGNEQFF
>14|.|TRBV29-1|TRBJ2-3|.
TGCAGCGTTGCAGTCGGACAGAGCCTAGATACGCAGTATTTT
CSVAVGQSLDTQYF
>15|TRBD1|TRBV10-3|TRBJ1-2|.
TGTGCCATCAGTGAGCCGTCAGCCCGGACAGGGGGCTACACCTTC
CAISEPSARTGGYTF
>15|TRBD1|TRBV9|TRBJ2-5|.
TGTGCCAGCAACCCCTTGGGACAGGGGTTTGAGACCCAGTACTTC
CASNPLGQGFETQYF
>16|TRBD1|TRBV27|TRBJ2-1|.
TGTGCCAGCAGTTGGGACAGGGAGCGCTCCTACAATGAGCAGTTCTTC
CASSWDRERSYNEQFF
>15|TRBD2|TRBV6-2/TRBV6-3|TRBJ2-1|.
TGTGCCAGCAGTCGGACTAGCCCCTCCTACAATGAGCAGTTCTTC
CASSRTSPSYNEQFF
>14|.|TRBV2|TRBJ2-7|.
TGTGCCAGCAGCCCCCTGCGGGGGCCTGACGAGCAGTACTTC
CASSPLRGPDEQYF
>16|TRBD1|TRBV18|TRBJ2-2|.
TGTGCCAGCTCACCTTACAGGACAGGGGGCACCGGGGAGCTGTTTTTT
CASSPYRTGGTGELFF
>13|.|TRBV29-1|TRBJ1-2|.
TGCAGCGTTGAGGGGGGAACTAACTATGGCTACACCTTC
CSVEGGTNYGYTF
>16|TRBD1|TRBV7-9|TRBJ2-3|.
TGTGCCAGCAGCTTCCCAGGACAGGGGCAGGAAGATACGCAGTATTTT
CASSFPGQGQEDTQYF